These 8 T cell receptor beta chains share one sample of origin, sequenced in a study of cytomegalovirus exposure and HLA in healthy donors. Both 60 Vbeta primers and 13 Jbeta primers went into the PCR. Profiled with immunoSEQ multiplex PCR; TCRdb holds only in-frame clones, not every one. The sample lists 160,000 or so clones; 60% to 80% were seen once. The sequencing sample was made of PBMCs. These receptors all come from a man aged 55-75 years in good health and CMV-seronegative.

The chain joins TRBV7-2 to TRBJ2-5; TRBD2 is a possible D gene (6 bases). The germline gives CDR1 SGHTA, CDR2 FQGNSA. The CDR3 extends over 15 amino acids. Trimming left V 3 bases short and J 2 bases short, with 13 bases between. The CDR3 is CASSLMAGRQETQYF. The DNA of the CDR3 is TGTGCCAGCAGCTTGATGGCGGGACGTCAAGAGACCCAGTACTTC.

The rearrangement uses TRBV6-1 and TRBJ2-5, with D possibly TRBD1 on 6 matching bases. This CDR3 contains 18 residues. Germline V gene data show CDR1 as MNHNS and CDR2 as SASEGT. Trimming shortened V by 4 bases and J by 2 bases, and 23 bases separated the two germline ends. The CDR3 nucleotides are TGTGCCAGCAGTGGACAGGCGACGGTGGGAGTACCACAAGAGACCCAGTACTTC. It specifies CASSGQATVGVPQETQYF.

V usage is TRBV25-1 and J usage is TRBJ2-1; 7 bases agree with TRBD2. V was clipped by 6 bases and J by 4 bases; unmatched bases: 9. The germline gives CDR1 MGHDK, CDR2 SYGVNS. This CDR3 has 15 residues. This chain's CDR3 is CASSASSGLYNEQFF. DNA of the CDR3: TGTGCCAGCAGCGCCAGTAGCGGGTTATACAATGAGCAGTTCTTC.

Here the CDR3 reads CSVPGTSNEQYF. The DNA for the CDR3 is TGCAGCGTTCCCGGGACAAGTAACGAGCAGTACTTC. The chain carries TRBV29-1 and TRBJ2-7; maybe TRBD1 (6 bases). Germline V gene data show CDR1 as SQVTM and CDR2 as ANQGSEA. The CDR3 length is 12 residues. With 5 bases removed from V and 5 bases from J, the gap between germline ends came to 13 bases.

The genes are TRBV9 and TRBJ2-5; TRBD2 agrees at 9 bases. This CDR3 has 16 residues. CDR1 is SGDLS and CDR2 is YYNGEE in the germline V gene. Unmatched junction bases numbered 10, after V lost 0 bases and J lost 7 bases. The CDR3, as DNA: TGTGCCAGCAGCGTAGACAGCGGGGGGCCCCTAGGGACCCAGTACTTC. It specifies CASSVDSGGPLGTQYF.

The CDR3 DNA reads TGTGCCAGCAGCTTAGTTCGTGCAGTCAACACTGAAGCTTTCTTT. Translation: CASSLVRAVNTEAFF. The J gene is TRBJ1-1, the V gene TRBV7-9; D is ambiguous. Germline V CDR1 and CDR2: SEHNR, FQNEAQ (reference sequence). CDR3 length: 15 residues. The germline V and J ends were trimmed by 1 base and 2 bases, with 11 bases remaining between them.

The V call is TRBV7-8, the J call TRBJ2-7; 10 positions match TRBD1. This CDR3 has 15 residues. J lost 2 bases, V lost 5 bases, and 6 bases had no gene match. Germline V lookup: CDR1 SGHVS, CDR2 FQNEAQ. The chain's CDR3 is CASSLGQGGTYEQYF. CDR3 bases: TGTGCCAGCAGCCTAGGACAGGGGGGAACCTACGAGCAGTACTTC.

The chain combines TRBV7-3 with TRBJ2-2, with a weak D call TRBD1 (5 bases). V lost 3 bases and J 2 bases, leaving 19 bases between the germline ends. Looked up from germline, CDR1 is SGHTA and CDR2 is FQGTGA. The CDR3 has 18 amino acids. The CDR3 loop reads CASSFQGEPWANTGELFF. DNA of the CDR3: TGTGCCAGCAGCTTCCAGGGTGAACCCTGGGCCAACACCGGGGAGCTGTTTTTT. The full variable domain, completed using reference TRBV7-3 and TRBJ2-2, is GAGVSQTPSNKVTEKGKYVELRCDPISGHTALYWYRQSLGQGPEFLIYFQGTGAADDSGLPNDRFFAVRPEGSVSTLKIQRTERGDSAVYLCASSFQGEPWANTGELFFGEGSRLTVL.